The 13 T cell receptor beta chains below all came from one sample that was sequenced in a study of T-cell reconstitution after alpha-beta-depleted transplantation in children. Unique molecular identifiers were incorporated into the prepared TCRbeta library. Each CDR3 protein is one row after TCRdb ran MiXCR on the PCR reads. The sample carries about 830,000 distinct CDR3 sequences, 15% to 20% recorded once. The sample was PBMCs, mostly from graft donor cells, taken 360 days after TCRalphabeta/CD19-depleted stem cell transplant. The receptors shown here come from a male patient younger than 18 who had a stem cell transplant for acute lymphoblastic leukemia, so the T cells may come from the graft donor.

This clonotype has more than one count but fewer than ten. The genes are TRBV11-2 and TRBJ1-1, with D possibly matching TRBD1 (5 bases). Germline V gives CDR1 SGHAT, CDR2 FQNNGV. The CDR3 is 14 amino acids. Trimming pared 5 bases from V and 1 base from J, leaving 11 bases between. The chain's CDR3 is CASSQIQGNTEAFF. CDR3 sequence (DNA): TGTGCCAGCAGCCAGATCCAGGGGAACACTGAAGCTTTCTTT.

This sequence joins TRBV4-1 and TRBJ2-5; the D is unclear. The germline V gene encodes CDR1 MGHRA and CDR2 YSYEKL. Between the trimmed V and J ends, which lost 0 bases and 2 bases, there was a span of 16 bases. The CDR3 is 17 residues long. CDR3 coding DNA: TGCGCCAGCAGCCAAGATCCACCGTGGAGCAGACAAGAGACCCAGTACTTC. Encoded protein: CASSQDPPWSRQETQYF.

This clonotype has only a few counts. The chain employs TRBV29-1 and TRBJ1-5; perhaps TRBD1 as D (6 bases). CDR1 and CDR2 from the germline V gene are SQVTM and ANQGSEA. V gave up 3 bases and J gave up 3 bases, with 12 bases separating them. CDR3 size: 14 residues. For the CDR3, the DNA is TGCAGCGTTGAGGCAGGGGAATCCAATCAGCCCCAGCATTTT. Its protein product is CSVEAGESNQPQHF.

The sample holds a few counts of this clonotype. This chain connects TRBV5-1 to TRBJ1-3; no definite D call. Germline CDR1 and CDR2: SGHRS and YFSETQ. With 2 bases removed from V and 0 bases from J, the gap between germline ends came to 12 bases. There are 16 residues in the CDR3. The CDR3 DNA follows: TGCGCCAGCAGCTTCGGCGAGGCCTTCTCTGGAAACACCATATATTTT. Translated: CASSFGEAFSGNTIYF.

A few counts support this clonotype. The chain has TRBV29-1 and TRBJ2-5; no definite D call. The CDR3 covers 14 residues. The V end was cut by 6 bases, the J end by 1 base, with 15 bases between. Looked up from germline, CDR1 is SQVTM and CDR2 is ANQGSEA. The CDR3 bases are TGCAGCGTCGAGGCCAAGGGCCGCCAAGAGACCCAGTACTTC. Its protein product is CSVEAKGRQETQYF.

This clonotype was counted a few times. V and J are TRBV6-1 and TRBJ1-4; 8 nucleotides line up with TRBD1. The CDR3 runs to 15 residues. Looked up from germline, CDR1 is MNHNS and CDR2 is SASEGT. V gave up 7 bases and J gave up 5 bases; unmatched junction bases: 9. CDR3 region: CASKPTRGPNEKLFF. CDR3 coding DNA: TGTGCCAGCAAACCGACCAGGGGGCCAAATGAAAAACTGTTTTTT.

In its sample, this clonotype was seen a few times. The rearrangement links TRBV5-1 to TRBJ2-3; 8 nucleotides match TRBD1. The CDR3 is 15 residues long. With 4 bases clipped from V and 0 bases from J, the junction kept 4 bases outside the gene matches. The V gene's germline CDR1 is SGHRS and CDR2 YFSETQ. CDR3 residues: CASSEGTGSTDTQYF. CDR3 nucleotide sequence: TGCGCCAGCAGCGAGGGGACAGGAAGCACAGATACGCAGTATTTT.

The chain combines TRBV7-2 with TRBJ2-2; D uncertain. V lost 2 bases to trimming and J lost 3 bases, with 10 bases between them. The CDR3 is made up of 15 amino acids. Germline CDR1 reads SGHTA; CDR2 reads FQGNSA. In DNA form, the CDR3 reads TGTGCCAGCAGCTTATCTGACACCTACACCGGGGAGCTGTTTTTT. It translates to CASSLSDTYTGELFF.

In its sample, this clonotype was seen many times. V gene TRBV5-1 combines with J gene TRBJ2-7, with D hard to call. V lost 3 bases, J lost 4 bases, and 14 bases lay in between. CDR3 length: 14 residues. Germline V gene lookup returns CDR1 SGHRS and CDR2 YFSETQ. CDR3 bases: TGCGCCAGCAGCTCCCTGTGGGTAGGGTACGAGCAGTACTTC. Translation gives CASSSLWVGYEQYF. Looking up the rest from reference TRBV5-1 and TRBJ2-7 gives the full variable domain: KAGVTQTPRYLIKTRGQQVTLSCSPISGHRSVSWYQQTPGQGLQFLFEYFSETQRNKGNFPGRFSGRQFSNSRSEMNVSTLELGDSALYLCASSSLWVGYEQYFGPGTRLTVT.

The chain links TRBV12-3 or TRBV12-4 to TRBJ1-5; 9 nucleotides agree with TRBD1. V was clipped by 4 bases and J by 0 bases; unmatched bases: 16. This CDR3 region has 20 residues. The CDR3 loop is CASSSAIVTGGTYSNQPQHF. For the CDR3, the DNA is TGTGCCAGCAGTTCAGCCATTGTGACAGGGGGGACCTATAGCAATCAGCCCCAGCATTTT.

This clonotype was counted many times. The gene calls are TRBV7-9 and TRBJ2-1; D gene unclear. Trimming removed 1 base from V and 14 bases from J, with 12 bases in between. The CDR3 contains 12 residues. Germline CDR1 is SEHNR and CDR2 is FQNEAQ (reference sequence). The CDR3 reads CASSLGPTPKFF. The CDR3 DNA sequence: TGTGCCAGCAGCTTAGGACCCACCCCAAAGTTCTTC. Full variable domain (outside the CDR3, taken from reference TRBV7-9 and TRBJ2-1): DTGVSQNPRHKITKRGQNVTFRCDPISEHNRLYWYRQTLGQGPEFLTYFQNEAQLEKSRLLSDRFSAERPKGSFSTLEIQRTEQGDSAMYLCASSLGPTPKFFGPGTRLTVL.

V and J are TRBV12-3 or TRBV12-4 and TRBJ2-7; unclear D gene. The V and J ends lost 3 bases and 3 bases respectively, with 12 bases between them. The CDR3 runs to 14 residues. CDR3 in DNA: TGTGCCAGCAGTTTTTGGGCCGGTGGCTACGAGCAGTACTTC. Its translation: CASSFWAGGYEQYF.

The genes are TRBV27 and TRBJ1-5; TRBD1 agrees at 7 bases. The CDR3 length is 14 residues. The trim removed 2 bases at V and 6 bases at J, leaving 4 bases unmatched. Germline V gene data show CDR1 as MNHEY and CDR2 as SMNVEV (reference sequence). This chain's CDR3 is CASSLRGQIQPQHF. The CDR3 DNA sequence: TGTGCCAGCAGTTTAAGGGGGCAGATTCAGCCCCAGCATTTT.